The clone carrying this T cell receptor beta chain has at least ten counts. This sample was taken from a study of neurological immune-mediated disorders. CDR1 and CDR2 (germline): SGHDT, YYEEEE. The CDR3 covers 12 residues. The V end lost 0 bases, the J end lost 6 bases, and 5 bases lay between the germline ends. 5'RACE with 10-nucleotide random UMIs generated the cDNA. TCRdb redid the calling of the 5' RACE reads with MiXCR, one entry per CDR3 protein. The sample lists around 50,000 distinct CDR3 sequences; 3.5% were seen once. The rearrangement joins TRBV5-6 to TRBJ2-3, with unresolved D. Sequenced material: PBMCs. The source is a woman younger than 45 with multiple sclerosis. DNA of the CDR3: TGTGCCAGCAGCTTGGAGTCGGATACGCAGTATTTT. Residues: CASSLESDTQYF.